The source of this T cell receptor beta chain is a study of metastatic and nonmetastatic thyroid tumors. As for the study in general: From malignant and benign thyroid patients, repertoires in blood and in tumor or nodule tissue were compared.

Thyroid surgery was performed in patients who had received no treatment beforehand. This clone was seen ten or more times. The CDR3 consists of 12 residues. Per the germline V gene, CDR1 is SQVTM and CDR2 is ANQGSEA. V was trimmed by 1 base and J by 6 bases, leaving 8 bases between them. TCRdb ran MiXCR on the PCR reads. The sample lists 20,000 or so clones; 30% to 35% were seen once. This clonotype was sampled from a female donor with papillary thyroid cancer or a benign thyroid nodule (not recorded which). Some clones in this sample may be carry-over from other donors' samples. The chain uses TRBV29-1 and TRBJ2-3; D remains unclear. The sequencing sample was made of adjacent normal tissue. CDR3 amino acids: CSVEGPGDTQYF. Written as DNA, the CDR3 is TGCAGCGTTGAAGGGCCTGGGGATACGCAGTATTTT.